Listed below are T cell receptor beta chains from one sample, sequenced in a study of blood T cell repertoires in COVID-19. TCRdb keeps only in-frame clones here, not all; method: immunoSEQ multiplex PCR. This table holds around 40,000 clones, 91% found once. Sample: peripheral blood. The source of these receptors is a woman aged 25 to 39 in a cohort sampled during active COVID-19. CDR3s include the opening cysteine and the closing phenylalanine or tryptophan. The order of the fields is clone size, D gene, J gene, V gene, CDR3 DNA, CDR3 protein. The D gene is left open where the match is weak. Not every row has a clone size; where given, it reads once, few, many or a size class.

>-|TRBD2|TRBJ2-7|TRBV11-1
TGTGCCAGCAGCTTAAAGGTAGCGGGACTGTACGAGCAGTACTTC
CASSLKVAGLYEQYF
>-|-|TRBJ1-1|TRBV6-4
TGTGCCAGCAGTGCGGGGTTCGACACTGAAGCTTTCTTT
CASSAGFDTEAFF
>-|-|TRBJ1-3|TRBV5-1
TGCGCCAGCAGCTACCAGGGGTCGGCTGGAAACACCATATATTTT
CASSYQGSAGNTIYF
>-|TRBD1|TRBJ2-1|TRBV7-9
TGTGCCAGCAGCTTACCCGGACAGGGGCGCAATGAGCAGTTCTTC
CASSLPGQGRNEQFF
>-|-|TRBJ2-7|TRBV27
TGTGCCAGCAGGGGGCCTTCCTACGAGCAGTACTTC
CASRGPSYEQYF
>once|TRBD2|TRBJ2-2|TRBV9
TGTGCCAGCAGCGCCCGAGCGGGAGTATCCACCGGGGAGCTGTTTTTT
CASSARAGVSTGELFF
>-|-|TRBJ2-5|TRBV5-1
TGCGCCAGCAGCTTGAAGGGAGTCGAGACCCAGTACTTC
CASSLKGVETQYF
>few|-|TRBJ2-7|TRBV4-2
TGTGCCAGCAGCCAAGAAACAGGGCTCTCCTACGAGCAGTACTTC
CASSQETGLSYEQYF
>once|-|TRBJ2-7|TRBV6-2/TRBV6-3
TGTGCCAGCAGTTACGGGGGACATCGTTCAAGCTCCTACGAGCAGTACTTC
CASSYGGHRSSSYEQYF
>-|TRBD1|TRBJ2-5|TRBV7-2
TGTGCCAGCAGCTCGGGACAGGTAGAGACCCAGTACTTC
CASSSGQVETQYF
>-|-|TRBJ1-4|TRBV6-5
TGTGCCAGCAGTTACGGGGGGGCAGGTCATGAAAAACTGTTTTTT
CASSYGGAGHEKLFF
>-|-|TRBJ1-2|TRBV24-1
TGTGCCACCAGTGATTCCTTCTATGGCTACACCTTC
CATSDSFYGYTF
>-|-|TRBJ1-2|TRBV6-5
TGTGCCAGCACTAACAACAGGGTGGCGTCCTATGGCTACACCTTC
CASTNNRVASYGYTF
>-|TRBD2|TRBJ2-7|TRBV27
TGTGCCAGCAGTTTCTCCCGGGGGGAAACCTCCTACGAGCAGTACTTC
CASSFSRGETSYEQYF
>few|TRBD2|TRBJ2-7|TRBV2
TGTGCCAGCAGATACATAGCGGGCGCCTACGAGCAGTACTTC
CASRYIAGAYEQYF
>-|TRBD1|TRBJ2-1|TRBV7-6
TGTGCCAGCAGCTTAGAGACAGGGGTCAATGAGCAGTTCTTC
CASSLETGVNEQFF
>-|-|TRBJ1-4|TRBV18
TGTGCCAGCTCAAAAACTGCAACTAATGAAAAACTGTTTTTT
CASSKTATNEKLFF
>-|-|TRBJ2-7|TRBV29-1
TGCAGCGTCGCGGGCAGCCGGAGCTCCTACGAGCAGTACTTC
CSVAGSRSSYEQYF
>-|-|TRBJ2-4|TRBV5-5
TGTGCCAGCAGCTTGGCTCCGGGAATCCAAAACATTCAGTACTTC
CASSLAPGIQNIQYF
>once|TRBD1|TRBJ2-7|TRBV29-1
TGCAGCGTTGAAATCCAGGGGGCCGAGCAGTACTTC
CSVEIQGAEQYF
>-|-|TRBJ2-2|TRBV10-2
TGCGCCAGCAGTAACCCCGGAATAGACTATCGCGCCGGGGAGCTGTTTTTT
CASSNPGIDYRAGELFF
>-|-|TRBJ2-1|TRBV5-4
TGTGCCAGCAGCCCTATGCATAAGGGGTACAATGAGCAGTTCTTC
CASSPMHKGYNEQFF
>-|TRBD2|TRBJ2-1|TRBV11-3
TGTGCCAGCAGGGCTAGCGGTTACAATGAGCAGTTCTTC
CASRASGYNEQFF
>-|TRBD1|TRBJ2-7|TRBV15
TGTGCCACCACCAGGGGACAGGGGAAAAACTACGAGCAGTACTTC
CATTRGQGKNYEQYF
>-|-|TRBJ2-2|TRBV5-1
TGCGCCAGCAGCTTGGATGTTCCAGGCGGGGAGCTGTTTTTT
CASSLDVPGGELFF
>-|TRBD1|TRBJ2-7|TRBV6-2/TRBV6-3
TGTGCCAGCAGCCAGGCCAGGGGACAGGGGGCGTCCGAGCAGTACTTC
CASSQARGQGASEQYF
>-|-|TRBJ1-1|TRBV6-5
TGTGCCAGCAGTCGACAGCGTATAAACACTGAAGCTTTCTTT
CASSRQRINTEAFF
>-|TRBD2|TRBJ2-7|TRBV19
TGTGCCAGTAGTATTGGCGGGGGCTCCTACGAGCAGTACTTC
CASSIGGGSYEQYF
>-|TRBD2|TRBJ2-2|TRBV7-7
TGTGCTAGCAGCCGGACTAGCGGTACCGGGGAGCTGTTTTTT
CASSRTSGTGELFF
>-|TRBD2|TRBJ2-5|TRBV2
TGTGCCAGCAGCTCCGGACTAGCGGGAGGTCGGGAGACCCAGTACTTC
CASSSGLAGGRETQYF
>-|-|TRBJ1-1|TRBV5-4
TGTGCCAGCAGCACGACTGAGCTGAACACTGAAGCTTTCTTT
CASSTTELNTEAFF
>-|TRBD2|TRBJ2-2|TRBV7-9
TGTGCCAGCACTATGGCGGGGGGGACCGGGGAGCTGTTTTTT
CASTMAGGTGELFF
>-|-|TRBJ1-4|TRBV11-2
TGTGCCAGCAGCTTCGGGGCTAATGAAAAACTGTTTTTT
CASSFGANEKLFF